The rows below give T cell receptor beta chains drawn from one sample of a study of cytomegalovirus exposure and HLA in healthy donors. Here immunoSEQ multiplex PCR was the method, and the copy in TCRdb shows in-frame clones only, minus some. The sample holds about 160,000 clones, roughly 89% seen once. Source material: PBMCs. The receptor source for this set is a man between 18 and 35 years old in good health and CMV-seropositive. Each CDR3 is given without its conserved first and last residue. D genes are given only for firm matches. Size is stated for part of the rows, as once, few or many counts, or as a class when the clone is expanded.

V gene: TRBV7-9
J gene: TRBJ2-1
clone size: -
D gene: -
CDR3 protein: ASSDNRDTHNEQF

V gene: TRBV19
J gene: TRBJ2-7
clone size: -
D gene: TRBD1
CDR3 protein: ASSTGTGVYEQY

V gene: TRBV29-1
J gene: TRBJ1-4
clone size: -
D gene: TRBD1
CDR3 protein: SARQGAGEKLF

V gene: TRBV2
J gene: TRBJ2-1
clone size: -
D gene: -
CDR3 protein: ASSEARRTYNEQF

V gene: TRBV12-2
J gene: TRBJ2-1
clone size: -
D gene: -
CDR3 protein: ASRPTVVWTSGSLDHLWEF

V gene: TRBV10-3
J gene: TRBJ2-1
clone size: -
D gene: TRBD2
CDR3 protein: AITDPAGLAGGNEQF

V gene: TRBV7-9
J gene: TRBJ2-1
clone size: few
D gene: TRBD2
CDR3 protein: ASSTSTSGGTYNEQF

V gene: TRBV28
J gene: TRBJ1-5
clone size: -
D gene: TRBD1
CDR3 protein: ASSQGQPNQPQH

V gene: TRBV29-1
J gene: TRBJ2-7
clone size: -
D gene: -
CDR3 protein: SVAGGRRDEQY

V gene: TRBV9
J gene: TRBJ2-3
clone size: -
D gene: TRBD2
CDR3 protein: ASSGRTSSTDTQY

V gene: TRBV6-5
J gene: TRBJ2-1
clone size: -
D gene: -
CDR3 protein: ASSYPPGSYNEQF

V gene: TRBV5-4
J gene: TRBJ2-1
clone size: -
D gene: TRBD2
CDR3 protein: ASSQATGLVLNEQF

V gene: TRBV6-1
J gene: TRBJ2-3
clone size: -
D gene: TRBD2
CDR3 protein: ASSTGGGTDTQY

V gene: TRBV5-1
J gene: TRBJ2-7
clone size: -
D gene: -
CDR3 protein: ASSSEDNYEQY

V gene: TRBV6-1
J gene: TRBJ2-7
clone size: -
D gene: -
CDR3 protein: ASRGGGKTKQQY

V gene: TRBV28
J gene: TRBJ2-3
clone size: -
D gene: -
CDR3 protein: ASSSRLVKADTQY

V gene: TRBV7-9
J gene: TRBJ2-1
clone size: -
D gene: -
CDR3 protein: ASSLKLGMVEQF

V gene: TRBV9
J gene: TRBJ2-1
clone size: once
D gene: TRBD2
CDR3 protein: ASSVAGAGASYNEQF

V gene: TRBV4-1
J gene: TRBJ2-7
clone size: -
D gene: TRBD1
CDR3 protein: ASSKPGTGDREQY

V gene: TRBV27
J gene: TRBJ1-5
clone size: -
D gene: -
CDR3 protein: ASSLKWLNSNQPQH

V gene: TRBV5-1
J gene: TRBJ1-5
clone size: once
D gene: -
CDR3 protein: ASSLGENQPQH

V gene: TRBV9
J gene: TRBJ1-5
clone size: -
D gene: TRBD1
CDR3 protein: ASSQGDNQPQH

V gene: TRBV7-9
J gene: TRBJ1-2
clone size: -
D gene: -
CDR3 protein: ASSLATTESSYGYT

V gene: TRBV5-5
J gene: TRBJ2-6
clone size: -
D gene: -
CDR3 protein: ASRNRVTGANVLT

V gene: TRBV11-2
J gene: TRBJ2-7
clone size: -
D gene: -
CDR3 protein: ASSPWAGTPYEQY

V gene: TRBV4-1
J gene: TRBJ2-7
clone size: once
D gene: -
CDR3 protein: ASSQDVTGDPFLYYEQY

V gene: TRBV30
J gene: TRBJ1-1
clone size: -
D gene: -
CDR3 protein: AWSPFGGNTEAF

V gene: TRBV11-3
J gene: TRBJ2-1
clone size: -
D gene: -
CDR3 protein: ASSPMSGGSYNEQF

V gene: TRBV2
J gene: TRBJ1-3
clone size: -
D gene: -
CDR3 protein: ASNGGAGNTIY

V gene: TRBV5-1
J gene: TRBJ1-5
clone size: -
D gene: TRBD1
CDR3 protein: ASSLEPGGHQPQH

V gene: TRBV11-2
J gene: TRBJ2-7
clone size: few
D gene: TRBD1
CDR3 protein: ASSSIKGQGTHEQY

V gene: TRBV5-4
J gene: TRBJ2-7
clone size: -
D gene: -
CDR3 protein: ASSLDYYEQY

V gene: TRBV4-1
J gene: TRBJ2-1
clone size: -
D gene: TRBD2
CDR3 protein: ASSHLLTGRHNEQF

V gene: TRBV5-4
J gene: TRBJ2-7
clone size: -
D gene: -
CDR3 protein: ASSLGGSSVSYEQY

V gene: TRBV2
J gene: TRBJ1-4
clone size: -
D gene: -
CDR3 protein: ASSLTVRPEKLF

V gene: TRBV28
J gene: TRBJ2-6
clone size: -
D gene: TRBD1
CDR3 protein: ASSLPIIQGTGANVLT

V gene: TRBV19
J gene: TRBJ2-2
clone size: -
D gene: TRBD1
CDR3 protein: ASSIFGQGRTGELF

V gene: TRBV5-5
J gene: TRBJ1-2
clone size: -
D gene: -
CDR3 protein: ASSLERGQPPYGYT

V gene: TRBV10-3
J gene: TRBJ2-7
clone size: few
D gene: -
CDR3 protein: ATKSGWDSYEQY

V gene: TRBV7-9
J gene: TRBJ2-7
clone size: -
D gene: TRBD2
CDR3 protein: ASSRWAREDLYEQY

V gene: TRBV11-2
J gene: TRBJ2-3
clone size: -
D gene: -
CDR3 protein: ASSWTFGNGNTQY

V gene: TRBV5-1
J gene: TRBJ2-3
clone size: -
D gene: TRBD1
CDR3 protein: ASSRTGGSFTDTQY

V gene: TRBV27
J gene: TRBJ2-1
clone size: -
D gene: -
CDR3 protein: ASSLGAGYNEQF

V gene: TRBV28
J gene: TRBJ1-1
clone size: -
D gene: TRBD1
CDR3 protein: ASRYVGQGGKNTEAF

V gene: TRBV6-1
J gene: TRBJ2-7
clone size: -
D gene: TRBD2
CDR3 protein: ASQLAGYYEQY

V gene: TRBV6-6
J gene: TRBJ2-7
clone size: -
D gene: -
CDR3 protein: ASSYSEGLYEQY

V gene: TRBV11-2
J gene: TRBJ2-3
clone size: -
D gene: -
CDR3 protein: ASSQEFSSLTTDTQY

V gene: TRBV6-5
J gene: TRBJ2-2
clone size: -
D gene: TRBD2
CDR3 protein: ASRLAGGAGELF

V gene: TRBV5-6
J gene: TRBJ1-2
clone size: -
D gene: -
CDR3 protein: ASSLTARSYGYT

V gene: TRBV6-4
J gene: TRBJ2-1
clone size: -
D gene: -
CDR3 protein: ASSEEHGVPSEQF

V gene: TRBV27
J gene: TRBJ2-7
clone size: -
D gene: TRBD1
CDR3 protein: ASSLATGEQY

V gene: TRBV4-1
J gene: TRBJ2-5
clone size: once
D gene: TRBD2
CDR3 protein: ASSQLGLHQETQY

V gene: TRBV28
J gene: TRBJ2-6
clone size: -
D gene: TRBD2
CDR3 protein: ASSFPSLAGTHSGANVLT

V gene: TRBV9
J gene: TRBJ2-1
clone size: -
D gene: TRBD2
CDR3 protein: ASSRGDSSYNEQF